The 15 T cell receptor beta chains listed next were all sequenced from one sample in a study of post-analysis software for immune sequencing data. TCR beta libraries were prepared from cDNA with unique molecular identifiers. One entry per CDR3 protein, called by TCRdb with MiXCR from the PCR reads. The table has about 820,000 distinct CDR3 sequences, around 53% seen once. Study observations and caveats: Comparison of patients with controls showed a handful of TRBV segments more frequent in patients, TRBV5-6, TRBV5-1 and TRBV20-1 among them.

Antigen specificity for these receptors is unknown. The source material was blood. Receptors originate from a girl aged 5 to 17 with multiple sclerosis.

This chain joins TRBV6-5 and TRBJ2-3, with 7 positions matching TRBD2. Per germline, CDR1 MNHEY and CDR2 SVGAGI. After removal of 11 bases from V and 6 bases from J, the junction contained 17 bases not matched to a gene. The CDR3 runs to 15 residues. The CDR3 DNA sequence: TGTGCCGCTGGCCTGGGAGGGTCGGGGTGGGATACGCAGTATTTT. Its protein product is CAAGLGGSGWDTQYF.

The gene calls are TRBV12-3 or TRBV12-4 and TRBJ2-1; 10 bases match TRBD2. This CDR3 contains 15 residues. Trimming took 6 bases from V and 6 from J; bases not matched to a gene: 8. The DNA for the CDR3 is TGTGCCAGCAGCAAGGGACTAGCGCACAGCAATGAGCAGTTCTTC. This codes for CASSKGLAHSNEQFF.

The sample holds a few counts of this clonotype. The genes are TRBV5-1 and TRBJ2-4; D gene ambiguous. Per germline, CDR1 SGHRS and CDR2 YFSETQ. This CDR3 region has 13 residues. V was shortened by 3 bases and J by 13 bases, with 17 bases between the two germline ends. As DNA, the CDR3 is TGCGCCAGCAGCTCTTCAAACTTGAGAGAGCAGTACTTC. Translating gives CASSSSNLREQYF.

This clonotype was seen a handful of times. The rearrangement uses TRBV7-2 and TRBJ2-5; D ambiguous. Trimming removed 4 bases from V and 4 bases from J, with 16 bases in between. The CDR3 extends over 15 amino acids. CDR1 and CDR2 from the germline V gene are SGHTA and FQGNSA. CDR3 protein: CASSSTGSSPETQYF. In nucleotides, the CDR3 is TGTGCCAGCAGCTCCACTGGCAGCTCACCAGAGACCCAGTACTTC.

This chain connects TRBV12-3 or TRBV12-4 to TRBJ2-3; possibly TRBD2 for D (5 bases). V lost 7 bases and J 4 bases, leaving 21 bases between the germline ends. The CDR3 totals 16 residues. The CDR3 region is CASIALFGSSADTQYF. CDR3 DNA: TGTGCCAGCATCGCCTTGTTCGGAAGTAGCGCAGATACGCAGTATTTT.

The chain is built from TRBV5-1 and TRBJ2-3, with D perhaps given as TRBD1 or TRBD2 (6 bases each). There are 13 residues in the CDR3. V shed 6 bases and J shed 9 bases, with 17 bases lying between them. Per the germline V gene, CDR1 is SGHRS and CDR2 is YFSETQ. CDR3 protein: CASTFGGEITQYF. CDR3 in DNA: TGCGCCAGCACCTTCGGGGGCGAGATAACGCAGTATTTT.

The gene calls are TRBV20-1 and TRBJ1-1; D not certain. Germline V gene data show CDR1 as DFQATT and CDR2 as SNEGSKA (reference sequence). The CDR3 consists of 14 residues. V was shortened by 0 bases and J by 4 bases, with 12 bases between the two germline ends. This CDR3 reads CSAREGYMATEAFF. Here the CDR3 DNA reads TGCAGTGCTAGAGAGGGGTATATGGCCACTGAAGCTTTCTTT.

The chain uses TRBV7-3 and TRBJ2-1, with 11 bases identical to TRBD1. Germline CDR1 SGHTA, CDR2 FQGTGA. CDR3 size: 16 residues. V lost 5 bases, J lost 5 bases, and 8 bases stayed unmatched. The CDR3 is CASSPRRDRGDNEQFF. DNA for the CDR3: TGTGCCAGCAGCCCAAGACGGGACAGGGGGGACAATGAGCAGTTCTTC.

This clonotype has more than one count but fewer than ten. V usage is TRBV7-9 and J usage is TRBJ1-2; D gene unclear. Trimming shortened V by 3 bases and J by 8 bases, and 13 bases separated the two germline ends. The CDR3 spans 13 residues. Germline CDR1 and CDR2: SEHNR and FQNEAQ (reference sequence). CDR3 amino acids: CASSFIGSGGYTF. CDR3 nucleotide sequence: TGTGCCAGCAGCTTTATAGGGTCTGGAGGCTACACCTTC. The full variable domain, in which reference TRBV7-9 and TRBJ1-2 provide the parts outside the CDR3, is DTGVSQNPRHKITKRGQNVTFRCDPISEHNRLYWYRQTLGQGPEFLTYFQNEAQLEKSRLLSDRFSAERPKGSFSTLEIQRTEQGDSAMYLCASSFIGSGGYTFGSGTRLTVV.

The rearrangement links TRBV3-1 to TRBJ2-5; a weak D match, TRBD2 (6 bases). Germline CDR1 reads LGHDT; CDR2 reads YNNKEL (reference sequence). V shed 7 bases and J shed 4 bases, with 13 bases lying between them. The CDR3 contains 13 residues. The CDR3: CASTLAAPETQYF. The DNA of the CDR3 is TGTGCCAGCACCTTAGCGGCGCCAGAGACCCAGTACTTC.

This clonotype was found a few times. The chain couples TRBV20-1 to TRBJ2-5; 10 nucleotides line up with TRBD1. This CDR3 is 16 amino acids long. The V segment lost 2 bases and the J segment 5 bases; nucleotides outside the gene matches: 11. Germline V gives CDR1 DFQATT, CDR2 SNEGSKA (reference sequence). The CDR3 loop is CSARPLGTGVVETQYF. The DNA for the CDR3 is TGCAGTGCTAGACCTTTAGGGACAGGGGTTGTGGAGACCCAGTACTTC.

V is TRBV20-1 and J is TRBJ1-1; 7 bases line up with TRBD1. The CDR3 is 16 amino acids. V lost 0 bases and J lost 4; bases outside the gene matches: 11. Germline CDR1 and CDR2: DFQATT and SNEGSKA (reference sequence). The CDR3 coding sequence is TGCAGTGCTAGAGATCCGACAGGGCGAGAGGGCACTGAAGCTTTCTTT. Residues: CSARDPTGREGTEAFF.

The chain recombines TRBV11-1 with TRBJ2-1; 7 nucleotides line up with TRBD2. Germline lookup yields CDR1 SGHAT and CDR2 FQDESV (reference sequence). The CDR3 contains 12 residues. With V trimmed by 6 bases and J by 8 bases, 4 bases remained unmatched. CDR3 residues: CASRTGRDEQFF. The CDR3 bases are TGTGCCAGCAGGACGGGGAGGGATGAGCAGTTCTTC. The variable domain in full, with the rest retrieved from reference TRBV11-1 and TRBJ2-1, is EAEVAQSPRYKITEKSQAVAFWCDPISGHATLYWYRQILGQGPELLVQFQDESVVDDSQLPKDRFSAERLKGVDSTLKIQPAELGDSAMYLCASRTGRDEQFFGPGTRLTVL.

This clonotype was counted a few times. The V gene is TRBV12-3 or TRBV12-4, the J gene TRBJ2-4, with 8 positions matching TRBD2. This CDR3 is 17 amino acids long. With V trimmed by 5 bases and J by 13 bases, 22 bases remained unmatched. The CDR3 nucleotides are TGTGCCAGCAGTCAAGGCGCGGGAGCGGATATATCGGGAGGGCAGTACTTC. It specifies CASSQGAGADISGGQYF.

This clonotype was observed a handful of times. The chain uses TRBV12-3 or TRBV12-4 and TRBJ2-3; TRBD2 matches at 13 bases. CDR3 length: 18 amino acids. The V segment lost 4 bases and the J segment 0 bases; nucleotides outside the gene matches: 7. The chain's CDR3 is CASSSRTSGGRSTDTQYF. The CDR3 nucleotides are TGTGCCAGCAGTTCCCGGACTAGCGGGGGCAGAAGCACAGATACGCAGTATTTT.